Listed here is a single TCR beta chain. The target antigen is unknown. With 10 bases clipped from V and 4 bases from J, the junction kept 5 bases outside the gene matches. Germline assignment: CDR1 MGHRA and CDR2 YSYEKL. This CDR3 contains 14 residues. This sample is part of a study of T cells after posttransplantation cyclophosphamide. Generated by immunoSEQ multiplex PCR, the TCRdb table keeps only in-frame clones and is missing some. Here the sample spans 25,000 to 35,000 clones, 80% to 90% being singletons. Study observations and caveats: Skin or GI-infiltrating T cells shared few TRB sequences with blood. TRB clonality was highly associated with recipient CMV seropositivity and reactivation.

The gene calls are TRBV4-1 and TRBJ2-3; 13 bases map to TRBD2. The sequence was collected from a woman in her forties with a blood cancer, CMV-positive, and with a related stem cell donor. The sample was PBMCs. The CDR3 here is CATKLAGGPDTQYF. As DNA, the CDR3 is TGCGCCACCAAACTAGCGGGGGGGCCAGATACGCAGTATTTT.